This TCR beta chain was captured by sequencing in a study of Ad26.COV2.S vaccination and SARS-CoV-2 variants. Sequenced by immunoSEQ multiplex PCR; TCRdb stores in-frame clones only, minus some. The sample has about 350,000 clones, 86% seen once. J was trimmed by 5 bases and V by 3 bases; bases with no gene match: 14. The germline CDR1 and CDR2 sequences are MGHRA and YSYEKL. This CDR3 contains 17 residues. This sample's treatment: some 20 received Ad26.COV2.S at low or high dose, single or two shots; 5 received placebo; per-sample allocation not given. Samples analyzed were those drawn on day 63 after the first vaccine or placebo injection.

The gene calls are TRBV4-1 and TRBJ2-5; 8 nucleotides agree with TRBD1. The starting material was peripheral blood, obtained in a trial of Ad26.COV2.S vaccine versus placebo. The sequence came from a person aged 18 to 65 who received the Ad26.COV2.S COVID-19 vaccine or a placebo. CDR3 DNA: TGCGCCAGCAGCCACCCCCCGACAGGGGCGGACGAGGAGACCCAGTACTTC. Protein product: CASSHPPTGADEETQYF.